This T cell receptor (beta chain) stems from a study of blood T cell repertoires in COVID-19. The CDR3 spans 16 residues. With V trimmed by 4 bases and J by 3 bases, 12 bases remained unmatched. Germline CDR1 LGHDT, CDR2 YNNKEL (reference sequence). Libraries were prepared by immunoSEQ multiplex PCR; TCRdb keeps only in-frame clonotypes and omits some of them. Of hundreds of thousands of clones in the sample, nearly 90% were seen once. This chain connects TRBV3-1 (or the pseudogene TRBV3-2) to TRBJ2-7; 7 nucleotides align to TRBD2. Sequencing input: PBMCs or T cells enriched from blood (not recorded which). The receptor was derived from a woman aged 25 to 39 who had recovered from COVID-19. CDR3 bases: TGTGCCAGCAGCCGAGGGGTCGACTCTAGCGGCTACGAGCAGTACTTC. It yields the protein CASSRGVDSSGYEQYF.